What follows describes a single T cell receptor beta chain. Its cognate antigen is unknown. Repertoires were generated with immunoSEQ multiplex PCR, while TCRdb's copy carries only in-frame clones and drops some. The sample lists about 80,000 clones; around 85% were seen once. The sample comes from a study of OX40 agonist ivuxolimab in advanced cancers. For the study at large: Hepatocellular carcinoma, melanoma, renal cell or head and neck cancer occurred in dose-escalation patients.

Findings of the study overall: Clonal expansion from baseline to week 6 occurred in both CD4+ and CD8+ T cells.

Germline CDR1 is MDHEN and CDR2 is SYDVKM. The CDR3 has 15 amino acids. With V trimmed by 4 bases and J by 1 base, 6 bases remained unmatched. This receptor was identified in an adult with an advanced solid tumor such as melanoma, head and neck, liver or kidney cancer. Specimen: CD4+ or CD8+ T cells sorted from blood, collected in a trial of the OX40 agonist ivuxolimab. The chain combines TRBV28 with TRBJ2-5; 7 bases align to TRBD1. In DNA form, the CDR3 reads TGTGCCAGCAGTTACGGGACAGCCCTCCAAGAGACCCAGTACTTC. Residues: CASSYGTALQETQYF.